This passage covers 32 T cell receptor beta chains from one sample sequenced in a study of CD8+ T cells in alopecia areata. RNA extraction and reverse transcription yielded cDNA as sequencing template. Sequenced by immunoSEQ multiplex PCR; TCRdb stores in-frame clones only, minus some. The table lists about 69,000 clones, approximately 61% of them singletons. The material sequenced was CD8+ T cells sorted from blood, taken at week 0. The receptors stem from a human donor with alopecia areata.

V usage is TRBV27 and J usage is TRBJ2-3, with 14 nucleotides matching TRBD2. Trimming took 4 bases from V and 1 from J; bases not matched to a gene: 7. This CDR3 has 18 residues. Germline assignment: CDR1 MNHEY and CDR2 SMNVEV (reference sequence). This chain's CDR3 is CASSSPGLAGVGTDTQYF. The CDR3 bases are TGTGCCAGCAGTTCTCCGGGACTAGCGGGAGTTGGCACAGATACGCAGTATTTT.

CDR3 region: CSIMDRDQVETQYF. DNA of the CDR3: TGCAGCATTATGGACAGGGATCAGGTGGAGACCCAGTACTTC. The genes are TRBV29-1 and TRBJ2-5; TRBD1 matches 8 bases. V lost 8 bases and J lost 5; bases outside the gene matches: 13. The CDR3 loop spans 14 amino acids. Germline V gene sequence: CDR1 SQVTM, CDR2 ANQGSEA.

This clone was picked up a small number of times. The rearrangement uses TRBV28 and TRBJ2-1, with 7 positions matching TRBD1. Trimming removed 1 base from V and 1 base from J; junction bases left unmatched: 1. There are 15 residues in the CDR3. Germline values: CDR1 MDHEN, CDR2 SYDVKM. As DNA, the CDR3 is TGTGCCAGCAGTTTATACAGGGGATCCTACAATGAGCAGTTCTTC. Translating gives CASSLYRGSYNEQFF.

This clone came up once. The V call is TRBV5-6, the J call TRBJ1-5, with D hard to call. V lost 2 bases and J lost 1, with 13 bases in between. CDR1 and CDR2 (germline): SGHDT, YYEEEE. This CDR3 spans 16 amino acids. CDR3 region: CASSFGKGRSNQPQHF. The CDR3 bases are TGTGCCAGCAGCTTTGGCAAGGGAAGAAGCAATCAGCCCCAGCATTTT.

This clone was counted a few times. The rearrangement joins TRBV30 to TRBJ2-7, with 12 positions matching TRBD2. The CDR3 is made up of 14 amino acids. CDR1 and CDR2 (germline): GTSNPN, SVGIG (reference sequence). Trimming removed 7 bases from V and 0 bases from J; junction bases left unmatched: 4. The CDR3: CASRTSGISYEQYF. CDR3 in DNA: TGTGCCTCAAGGACTAGCGGGATCTCCTACGAGCAGTACTTC.

The V and J genes are TRBV6-1 and TRBJ2-3, with TRBD2 identical over 9 bases. CDR3 length: 16 residues. CDR1 MNHNS and CDR2 SASEGT come from the germline V gene. V was clipped by 2 bases and J by 2 bases; unmatched bases: 5. Here the CDR3 DNA reads TGTGCCAGCAGTGAATTAGCGGGAGAGATCACAGATACGCAGTATTTT. It specifies CASSELAGEITDTQYF.

This clone came up a few times. V usage is TRBV14 and J usage is TRBJ1-4, with 8 bases matching TRBD1. Germline trimming cut 5 bases from V and 10 bases from J; bases unmatched to any gene: 3. Germline V gives CDR1 SGHDN, CDR2 FVKESK. This CDR3 spans 12 amino acids. CDR3 protein: CASSTGQGKLFF. DNA of the CDR3: TGTGCCAGCAGCACCGGACAGGGAAAACTGTTTTTT.

The rearrangement joins TRBV14 to TRBJ1-1; tentative D call: TRBD1 (6 bases). Germline CDR1 SGHDN, CDR2 FVKESK. The CDR3 length is 15 residues. Trimming pared 4 bases from V and 4 bases from J, leaving 16 bases between. CDR3 amino acids: CASSPRGLAGTEAFF. The CDR3 DNA is TGTGCCAGCAGCCCCAGGGGTCTCGCGGGCACTGAAGCTTTCTTT.

This clone was counted between two and nine times. The chain joins TRBV30 to TRBJ2-3, with D maybe TRBD2 (5 bases). The CDR3 sequence is 15 residues long. CDR1 GTSNPN and CDR2 SVGIG come from the germline V gene (reference sequence). V gave up 0 bases and J gave up 0 bases, with 10 bases separating them. DNA for the CDR3: TGTGCCTGGAGTGTAGGGCTAGCTAGCACAGATACGCAGTATTTT. Its translation: CAWSVGLASTDTQYF.

This clone was observed once. This chain's CDR3 is CASSLVAGAEDEQFF. In DNA, the CDR3 is TGTGCCAGCAGCTTGGTAGCGGGGGCCGAGGATGAGCAGTTCTTC. This chain connects TRBV5-6 to TRBJ2-1; 9 bases are a match to TRBD2. V was pared by 0 bases and J by 8 bases, with 6 bases of the junction left unmatched. The CDR3 totals 15 residues. The germline gives CDR1 SGHDT, CDR2 YYEEEE.

The J gene is TRBJ2-7, the V gene TRBV27; D is unclear. The CDR3 totals 13 residues. Germline values: CDR1 MNHEY, CDR2 SMNVEV (reference sequence). Trimming removed 5 bases from V and 2 bases from J, with 10 bases in between. CDR3: CASSVGLAYEQYF. The CDR3 DNA follows: TGTGCCAGCAGTGTGGGTCTAGCCTACGAGCAGTACTTC.

The chain employs TRBV29-1 and TRBJ1-2; 7 bases map to TRBD1. The ends lost 7 bases at V and 5 bases at J; junction bases unmatched: 13. The CDR3 extends over 14 amino acids. Germline-derived CDR1 and CDR2 are SQVTM and ANQGSEA. As DNA, the CDR3 is TGCAGCGCTGATAAGGTTCAGGGGGAGTATGGCTACACCTTC. Amino acids: CSADKVQGEYGYTF.

The gene calls are TRBV28 and TRBJ2-3; D uncertain. The CDR3 is 17 amino acids. The ends were cut back, 3 bases at V and 2 bases at J, with 18 bases in the middle. Germline CDR1 reads MDHEN; CDR2 reads SYDVKM. CDR3 bases: TGTGCCAGCAGTTTGCCCGGCATTGCAGACTTCACAGATACGCAGTATTTT. This codes for CASSLPGIADFTDTQYF.

The chain has TRBV30 and TRBJ2-2, with D hard to call. The CDR3 length is 12 residues. Trimming took 5 bases from V and 2 from J, leaving 6 bases between them. In germline, CDR1 is GTSNPN, CDR2 SVGIG (reference sequence). The CDR3: CAWGDNTGELFF. CDR3 in DNA: TGTGCCTGGGGTGATAACACCGGGGAGCTGTTTTTT.

The J gene is TRBJ2-1, the V gene TRBV7-8; weak D call: TRBD2 (6 bases). V lost 2 bases to trimming and J lost 2 bases, with 22 bases between them. CDR3 length equals 19 residues. Germline assignment: CDR1 SGHVS and CDR2 FQNEAQ. CDR3 sequence: CASSLREGNRDLAYNEQFF. The CDR3 DNA sequence: TGTGCCAGCAGCTTAAGGGAAGGTAACCGGGACTTAGCCTACAATGAGCAGTTCTTC.

This chain joins TRBV28 and TRBJ2-3; TRBD1 might be the D (6 bases). There are 16 residues in the CDR3. CDR1 and CDR2 (germline): MDHEN, SYDVKM. Trimming left V 5 bases short and J 0 bases short, with 15 bases between. Here the CDR3 reads CASSPSTGASTDTQYF. CDR3 nucleotides: TGTGCCAGCAGTCCATCGACAGGTGCTAGCACAGATACGCAGTATTTT.

V is TRBV4-1 and J is TRBJ2-7; D possibly corresponds to TRBD1 (6 bases). The CDR3 loop spans 16 amino acids. In germline, CDR1 is MGHRA, CDR2 YSYEKL. V was pared by 0 bases and J by 3 bases, with 15 bases between. CDR3 sequence (DNA): TGCGCCAGCAGCCAAGATCGTCCAGGGGTATACTACGAGCAGTACTTC. It yields the protein CASSQDRPGVYYEQYF.

This clone was seen a few times. CDR3 region: CASRSPGGTYGYTF. CDR3 coding DNA: TGTGCCAGCAGAAGTCCAGGGGGAACCTATGGCTACACCTTC. J is TRBJ1-2 and V is TRBV6-5; TRBD1 matches 7 bases. The germline V gene encodes CDR1 MNHEY and CDR2 SVGAGI. This CDR3 region has 14 residues. Trimming cost V 6 bases and J 4 bases; bases outside gene matches: 8.

This clone was seen a handful of times. V usage is TRBV29-1 and J usage is TRBJ2-1; no firm D call. V was cut by 2 bases and J by 4 bases, with 15 bases left in between. This CDR3 comprises 15 residues. Germline CDR1 and CDR2: SQVTM and ANQGSEA. The CDR3 DNA follows: TGCAGCGTTGAACTCCCCGAGACTCCATACAATGAGCAGTTCTTC. Its translation is CSVELPETPYNEQFF.

This clone was seen once. The gene calls are TRBV5-4 and TRBJ2-3; 8 bases are a match to TRBD2. This CDR3 is 15 amino acids long. V was clipped by 0 bases and J by 6 bases; unmatched bases: 6. Germline assignment: CDR1 SGHNT and CDR2 YYREEE (reference sequence). The CDR3 nucleotides are TGTGCCAGCAGCTTGGTTAGCGGGGTTCCGGATACGCAGTATTTT. This translates into CASSLVSGVPDTQYF.

V is TRBV29-1 and J is TRBJ2-1, with 8 bases fitting TRBD1. The ends lost 3 bases at V and 9 bases at J; junction bases unmatched: 4. This CDR3 contains 12 residues. Germline V gives CDR1 SQVTM, CDR2 ANQGSEA. CDR3 residues: CSVEQGACEQFF. DNA of the CDR3: TGCAGCGTTGAGCAGGGGGCCTGTGAGCAGTTCTTC.

J is TRBJ1-1 and V is TRBV5-1; TRBD1 might be the D (5 bases). Per germline, CDR1 SGHRS and CDR2 YFSETQ. The CDR3 consists of 14 residues. V gave up 2 bases and J gave up 5 bases, with 13 bases separating them. CDR3 DNA sequence: TGCGCCAGCAGCTTCTTGGGTGGGGCGACTGAAGCTTTCTTT. Protein: CASSFLGGATEAFF.

V gene TRBV7-8 combines with J gene TRBJ1-2; 7 bases agree with TRBD1. CDR1 SGHVS and CDR2 FQNEAQ come from the germline V gene. The CDR3 sequence is 14 residues long. The V segment lost 5 bases and the J segment 3 bases; nucleotides outside the gene matches: 6. The CDR3 here is CASSVTGVHYGYTF. The CDR3 DNA reads as TGTGCCAGCAGCGTAACAGGGGTTCACTATGGCTACACCTTC.

The chain couples TRBV5-1 to TRBJ2-1, with a tentative D call TRBD2 (5 bases). This CDR3 contains 12 residues. Trimming took 5 bases from V and 4 from J, leaving 7 bases between them. Germline V gene data show CDR1 as SGHRS and CDR2 as YFSETQ. The CDR3 is CASSGSYNEQFF. The CDR3 nucleotides read TGCGCCAGCAGTGGGAGTTACAATGAGCAGTTCTTC.

This clone turned up a few times. The chain has TRBV5-5 and TRBJ2-7; D call uncertain. The CDR3 loop spans 11 amino acids. Germline lookup yields CDR1 SGHKS and CDR2 YYEKEE (reference sequence). The ends were cut back, 0 bases at V and 6 bases at J, with 4 bases in the middle. CDR3 bases: TGTGCCAGCAGCTTGGGAATCGAGCAGTACTTC. Protein: CASSLGIEQYF. The full variable domain, with the rest looked up from reference TRBV5-5 and TRBJ2-7, is DAGVTQSPTHLIKTRGQQVTLRCSPISGHKSVSWYQQVLGQGPQFIFQYYEKEERGRGNFPDRFSARQFPNYSSELNVNALLLGDSALYLCASSLGIEQYFGPGTRLTVT.

V usage is TRBV4-3 and J usage is TRBJ2-6, with D perhaps TRBD2 (5 bases). V lost 2 bases and J lost 2, with 13 bases in between. Germline CDR1 is LGHNA and CDR2 is YSLEER. The CDR3 is made up of 17 amino acids. The CDR3 DNA sequence: TGCGCCAGCAGCCAAAGCGTACCGAGGGCTGGGGCCAACGTCCTGACTTTC. This encodes CASSQSVPRAGANVLTF.

V gene TRBV5-6 combines with J gene TRBJ1-1; D might be TRBD1 (5 bases). V lost 4 bases and J lost 3, with 19 bases in between. Germline loops: CDR1 SGHDT, CDR2 YYEEEE. This CDR3 is built from 16 residues. DNA for the CDR3: TGTGCCAGCAGCCCGGGGAGCAGGGTGGCGCACACTGAAGCTTTCTTT. Translated: CASSPGSRVAHTEAFF.

CDR3 sequence: CASSPGPQETQYF. The CDR3 DNA sequence: TGTGCCAGCAGCCCGGGACCACAAGAGACCCAGTACTTC. The chain employs TRBV2 and TRBJ2-5; D is possibly TRBD1 or TRBD2 (5 bases each). Germline V CDR1 and CDR2: SNHLY, FYNNEI. The CDR3 has 13 residues. V lost 6 bases and J lost 2, with 10 bases in between. Looking up the rest from reference TRBV2 and TRBJ2-5 gives the full variable domain: EPEVTQTPSHQVTQMGQEVILRCVPISNHLYFYWYRQILGQKVEFLVSFYNNEISEKSEIFDDQFSVERPDGSNFTLKIRSTKLEDSAMYFCASSPGPQETQYFGPGTRLLVL.

The chain carries TRBV12-5 and TRBJ2-3; D possibly corresponds to TRBD1 (6 bases). The CDR3 is made up of 16 amino acids. Trimming stripped 6 bases from V and 0 bases from J, with 16 bases between. Per the germline V gene, CDR1 is LGHNT and CDR2 is FRNRAP. This chain's CDR3 is CASGPGQQSSTDTQYF. CDR3 sequence (DNA): TGTGCTAGTGGCCCGGGACAACAGTCTAGCACAGATACGCAGTATTTT.

The chain links TRBV2 to TRBJ1-4; D remains unclear. There are 12 residues in the CDR3. The germline CDR1 and CDR2 sequences are SNHLY and FYNNEI. V was pared by 1 base and J by 7 bases, with 4 bases between. The CDR3 sequence: CASSEEGEKLFF. CDR3 nucleotide sequence: TGTGCCAGCAGTGAAGAGGGTGAAAAACTGTTTTTT.

The chain uses TRBV30 and TRBJ2-3, with 8 nucleotides matching TRBD2. Losses at the gene ends were 4 bases for V and 14 bases for J; bases not matched to a gene: 8. Germline values: CDR1 GTSNPN, CDR2 SVGIG (reference sequence). This CDR3 is 11 amino acids long. CDR3 region: CAWIGGLVLYF. In DNA form, the CDR3 reads TGTGCCTGGATTGGGGGACTAGTTCTGTATTTT.

V and J are TRBV29-1 and TRBJ2-5; D not resolved. V lost 5 bases to trimming and J lost 4 bases, with 11 bases between them. The CDR3 extends over 12 amino acids. Germline values: CDR1 SQVTM, CDR2 ANQGSEA. The CDR3 region has the DNA TGCAGCGTTTATGTCCCTGGAGAGACCCAGTACTTC. It is translated as CSVYVPGETQYF.